A single T cell receptor (beta chain) is shown here with its context. This clone turned up a few times. The antigen this receptor binds is unknown. No base quality information exists; no much larger clone differs at one position. Each donor gave one peripheral blood draw, roughly 0.12 L on average, collected into heparinised tubes. Using a panel that included CD45RO, CCR7, CD25, CD127, CD95 and CD27, naive, central memory, regulatory and stem cell-like memory CD4+ T cells were sorted on a BD FACSAria II. Purity was above 95% for every sorted population. PBMCs were separated immediately by Lymphoprep density gradient centrifugation and were stained directly, without being cultured. So that batch effects would be minimized, each experiment stained and sorted samples in pairs, pairing one healthy donor with one patient. The entire amount of isolated RNA was reverse transcribed using the High Capacity cDNA Reverse Transcription Kit, so the sequenced TCRB transcripts were expressed ones. Naive, central memory and regulatory T cell samples underwent deep immunoSEQ sequencing, averaging about 3.57 million total reads per sample. After sorted cells were lysed in RLT buffer, RNA was extracted with DNase-treated RNeasy Micro or Mini kits, with the choice depending on cell number. Each cell subset was processed on its own to prevent cross-contamination, while patient and healthy donor samples were processed together. The immunoSEQ multiplex PCR was used to amplify TCRB sequences from cDNA, generating 87-bp fragments that spanned the CDR3 region. The amplicons were sequenced using the Illumina HiSeq platform. Per the authors' processing: Synthetic template baselines were used to correct PCR bias computationally, reads within Hamming distance 2 were collapsed, and singletons that could not be merged were discarded. By aligning reads against IMGT, V, D and J genes, CDR3 length, and insertions or deletions at six rearrangement sites were assigned. Clonotype counts were normalized to sorted cell number within each subset before computing true diversity and Gini coefficients with the tcR R package. The overlap coefficient, calculated on TCRB nucleotide sequences, was used to measure repertoire sharing. Out-of-frame TCRB sequences from naive cells were analyzed as a proxy for the pre-selection repertoire. As stored in TCRdb, this immuneACCESS dataset retains in-frame rearrangements with V and J assigned. A fraction of the clones does not appear; measured against another copy, unresolved V genes explain less than half of the discrepancy, and the remainder lacks a known reason. That table supplies the V and J calls and clone size; D and trimming were determined from the DNA. In this sample the table shows more than 550,000 clones, over 12% of which occur a single time. In total, the top ten clones hold less than 0.04% of the sample.

The sample comes from a study of beta chain features in type 1 diabetes (dated by TCRdb to the late 2010s). Concerning the study at large: Mean age, gender distribution, total cell number and subset yield were not different between patients and healthy donors. A total of about 110 million sorted cells were examined across all samples, and the number of cells per subset was strongly correlated with RNA yield. Regulatory and stem cell-like memory subsets were isolated from only 8 patients and about eight healthy donors, whereas naive and central memory subsets came from all 30 or so donors. The study compared TCRB repertoires of sorted circulating CD4+ T cell subsets between recently diagnosed type 1 diabetes patients and matched healthy donors. General conclusions and limits of the study: Because the HLA sub-analyses included only small numbers of individuals, any influence of HLA type on TCRB rearrangement was left unresolved. Because cDNA rather than genomic DNA was sequenced, highly expressing activated cells could have been over-represented, although no difference in activation and CD3 levels was found between groups. PCR might favor shorter templates, but patient and control samples were amplified and corrected together, so any skew would affect both groups equally. A moderate but significant shortening of TCRB CDR3 length was observed in type 1 diabetes patients in all four CD4+ subsets. Naive, central memory and regulatory TCRB repertoires appeared to be more alike among patients than among healthy donors. At VDJ recombination sites, patients with type 1 diabetes made fewer insertions and deleted more nucleotides, a pattern implying thymic rearrangement abnormalities.

Including the terminal cysteine and phenylalanine, the CDR3 comprises 13 residues. The only DNA kept is the CDR3, 39 bases in frame from the first base. For CDR1 and CDR2, the germline V gene lists MDHEN and SYDVKM. V and J are truncated by 6 bases and 3 bases respectively, leaving an intervening sequence of 9 bases. The chain links TRBV28 with TRBJ2-4; the D gene is not confidently resolved. The sequence came from a man younger than 35 with type 1 diabetes. The specimen sequenced was naive CD4+ T cells from blood. The cell subset or site label corresponds to: true naive CD4+ T cells. The nucleotide sequence reads TGTGCCAGCAGCCCGGAAGACAAAAACATTCAGTACTTC. Translated, it reads CASSPEDKNIQYF.